This T cell receptor (beta chain) was retrieved from a study of Tregs in tolerant kidney transplant recipients. Findings of the study overall: Biological reproducibility was not directly addressed in this study.

Data came from immunoSEQ multiplex PCR; TCRdb stores just in-frame clones and leaves some out. The sample consists of approximately 260,000 clones, more than 65% of them appearing once. Of note for this clone: Its antigen is not known.

Sequences were obtained from CD4+ T cells from blood. The clonotype was recovered from a human donor in good health.

The CDR3 coding sequence is TGTGCCAGCAGCCCCTTTCTCGGACCTAACTATGGCTACACCTTC. Translation gives CASSPFLGPNYGYTF. The chain carries TRBV9 and TRBJ1-2; the D is unclear. V lost 4 bases and J 0 bases, leaving 13 bases between the germline ends. Germline V CDR1 and CDR2: SGDLS, YYNGEE. The CDR3 consists of 15 residues.